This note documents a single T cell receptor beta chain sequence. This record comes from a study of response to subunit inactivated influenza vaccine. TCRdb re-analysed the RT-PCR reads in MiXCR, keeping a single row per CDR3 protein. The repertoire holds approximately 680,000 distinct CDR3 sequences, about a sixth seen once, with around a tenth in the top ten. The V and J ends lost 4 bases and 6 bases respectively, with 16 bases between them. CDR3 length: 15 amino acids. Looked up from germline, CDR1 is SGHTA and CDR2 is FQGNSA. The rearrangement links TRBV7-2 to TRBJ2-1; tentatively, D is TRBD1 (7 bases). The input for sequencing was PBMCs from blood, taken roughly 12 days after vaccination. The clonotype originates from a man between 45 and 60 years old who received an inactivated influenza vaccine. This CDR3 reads CASSSGGRLSNEQFF. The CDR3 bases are TGTGCCAGCAGCTCAGGGGGGCGGCTAAGCAATGAGCAGTTCTTC.